This is a list of T cell receptor beta chains from one sample in a study of blood T cell repertoires in COVID-19. The protocol was immunoSEQ multiplex PCR, while the TCRdb copy is restricted to in-frame clones and leaves out a portion. This sample carries approximately 160,000 clones, under 80% of them seen once, and the ten largest clones take around 2.8%. Specimen: peripheral blood. The origin of the receptors is a man between 65 and 85 years old with acute or convalescent COVID-19. CDR3s include the opening cysteine and the closing phenylalanine or tryptophan. D genes are given only for firm matches. Where a row states a size, it is once, few, many or the class of an expanded clone; other rows omit it.

clone_size: NA; v_call: TRBV10-1; j_call: TRBJ1-2; d_call: NA; cdr3_nt: TGCGCCAGCAGTAGTCCCGGGACACCAGCGGATGGCTACACCTTC; cdr3_aa: CASSSPGTPADGYTF
clone_size: NA; v_call: TRBV11-3; j_call: TRBJ2-2; d_call: TRBD2; cdr3_nt: TGTGCCAGCAGCTTAGGGGCTGGGACTACCGACACCGGGGAGCTGTTTTTT; cdr3_aa: CASSLGAGTTDTGELFF
clone_size: NA; v_call: TRBV4-2; j_call: TRBJ2-7; d_call: NA; cdr3_nt: TGTGCCAGCAGCCAAGACCGGAGCTCCTACGAGCAGTACTTC; cdr3_aa: CASSQDRSSYEQYF
clone_size: NA; v_call: TRBV5-1; j_call: TRBJ2-1; d_call: NA; cdr3_nt: TGCGCCAGCAGCTCGCAGGGTATCCCCTCCTACAATGAGCAGTTCTTC; cdr3_aa: CASSSQGIPSYNEQFF
clone_size: NA; v_call: TRBV5-6; j_call: TRBJ1-3; d_call: NA; cdr3_nt: TGTGCCAGCAGTCGCGGACAACTCACCCAAAACACCATATATTTT; cdr3_aa: CASSRGQLTQNTIYF
clone_size: NA; v_call: TRBV18; j_call: TRBJ1-4; d_call: TRBD1; cdr3_nt: TGTGCCAGCTCACCACGTAGTAGGTTCGAGGACAGGGAGGAAAAACTGTTTTTT; cdr3_aa: CASSPRSRFEDREEKLFF
clone_size: few; v_call: TRBV6-5; j_call: TRBJ2-1; d_call: TRBD1; cdr3_nt: TGTGCCAGCGACAGGGGCACCTACAATGAGCAGTTCTTC; cdr3_aa: CASDRGTYNEQFF
clone_size: few; v_call: TRBV18; j_call: TRBJ1-4; d_call: NA; cdr3_nt: TGTGCCAGCTCACCACAACAGACTAATGAAAAACTGTTTTTT; cdr3_aa: CASSPQQTNEKLFF
clone_size: NA; v_call: TRBV28; j_call: TRBJ1-1; d_call: NA; cdr3_nt: TGTGCCAGCAGTTTTAGCGACAGGACGACTGTAGCTTTCTTT; cdr3_aa: CASSFSDRTTVAFF
clone_size: few; v_call: TRBV19; j_call: TRBJ1-1; d_call: NA; cdr3_nt: TGTGCCAGTAGTATGGGGCAGGGGAACACTGAAGCTTTCTTT; cdr3_aa: CASSMGQGNTEAFF
clone_size: few; v_call: TRBV19; j_call: TRBJ1-5; d_call: NA; cdr3_nt: TGTGCCAGTAGTCCTCAACAGCATCAGCCCCAGCATTTT; cdr3_aa: CASSPQQHQPQHF
clone_size: NA; v_call: TRBV7-3; j_call: TRBJ2-7; d_call: TRBD1; cdr3_nt: TGTGCCAGCAGCTTAGTAGGTGGGGGACAGGGGGCGATTACCTACGAGCAGTACTTC; cdr3_aa: CASSLVGGGQGAITYEQYF
clone_size: NA; v_call: TRBV5-4; j_call: TRBJ1-1; d_call: TRBD1; cdr3_nt: TGTGCCAGCAGCCCACCCCAGGGGGGACCAGAAGCTTTCTTT; cdr3_aa: CASSPPQGGPEAFF
clone_size: NA; v_call: TRBV5-8; j_call: TRBJ2-4; d_call: NA; cdr3_nt: TGTGCCAGCAGCTTGTCGGCAGGGAATTTAAACATTCAGTACTTC; cdr3_aa: CASSLSAGNLNIQYF
clone_size: NA; v_call: TRBV3-1/TRBV3-2; j_call: TRBJ2-1; d_call: TRBD2; cdr3_nt: TGTGCCAGCAGCCAAGATCCTGGTAGCGGGAGGTACAATGAGCAGTTCTTC; cdr3_aa: CASSQDPGSGRYNEQFF
clone_size: NA; v_call: TRBV12-3/TRBV12-4; j_call: TRBJ1-2; d_call: NA; cdr3_nt: TGTGCCAGCAGTTTAGCGCTTCCAGGGGGCTACACCTTC; cdr3_aa: CASSLALPGGYTF
clone_size: medium-sized; v_call: TRBV19; j_call: TRBJ2-7; d_call: TRBD1; cdr3_nt: TGTGCCAGTAATACAGGGGCGGACGAGCAGTACTTC; cdr3_aa: CASNTGADEQYF
clone_size: NA; v_call: TRBV27; j_call: TRBJ2-1; d_call: TRBD2; cdr3_nt: TGTGCCAGCAGTTTATTGGCTAGCGGGGGGCGGGGAATTGAGCAGTTCTTC; cdr3_aa: CASSLLASGGRGIEQFF
clone_size: NA; v_call: TRBV28; j_call: TRBJ2-3; d_call: NA; cdr3_nt: TGTGCCAGCAGACAGGGTTCCACAGATACGCAGTATTTT; cdr3_aa: CASRQGSTDTQYF
clone_size: NA; v_call: TRBV6-1; j_call: TRBJ2-1; d_call: NA; cdr3_nt: TGTGCCAGCAGTGAAATAGAGGTCTACAATGAGCAGTTCTTC; cdr3_aa: CASSEIEVYNEQFF
clone_size: NA; v_call: TRBV7-3; j_call: TRBJ2-3; d_call: NA; cdr3_nt: TGTGCCAGCAGCTTGGGGGCCCCAGATACGCAGTATTTT; cdr3_aa: CASSLGAPDTQYF
clone_size: NA; v_call: TRBV11-1; j_call: TRBJ2-7; d_call: TRBD1; cdr3_nt: TGTGCCAGCAGCTTGGGGACAGATGTCTACGAGCAGTACTTC; cdr3_aa: CASSLGTDVYEQYF